This TCR beta chain was profiled in a study of neurological immune-mediated disorders. This clonotype was counted ten times or more. Its antigen is unidentified. Each CDR3 protein gets one entry after TCRdb re-called the 5' RACE reads with MiXCR. The sample holds approximately 40,000 distinct CDR3 sequences, 20% to 25% seen once. This CDR3 comprises 12 residues. Between the trimmed V and J ends, which lost 5 bases and 5 bases, there was a span of 9 bases. The germline V gene encodes CDR1 MGHDK and CDR2 SYGVNS. Findings and limits, study-wide: The absence of any CDR3 amino acid sequence shared by expanded clones across subjects suggests that repertoires were private in all groups.

Stated time point: technical triplicate 3. The chain recombines TRBV25-1 with TRBJ1-2; D gene uncertain. This receptor was taken from a man aged 55 to 70 with HTLV-1-associated myelopathy (HAM/TSP). Specimen: PBMCs. Here the CDR3 reads CASSLQEYGYTF. In DNA form, the CDR3 reads TGTGCCAGCAGTCTGCAGGAGTATGGCTACACCTTC.